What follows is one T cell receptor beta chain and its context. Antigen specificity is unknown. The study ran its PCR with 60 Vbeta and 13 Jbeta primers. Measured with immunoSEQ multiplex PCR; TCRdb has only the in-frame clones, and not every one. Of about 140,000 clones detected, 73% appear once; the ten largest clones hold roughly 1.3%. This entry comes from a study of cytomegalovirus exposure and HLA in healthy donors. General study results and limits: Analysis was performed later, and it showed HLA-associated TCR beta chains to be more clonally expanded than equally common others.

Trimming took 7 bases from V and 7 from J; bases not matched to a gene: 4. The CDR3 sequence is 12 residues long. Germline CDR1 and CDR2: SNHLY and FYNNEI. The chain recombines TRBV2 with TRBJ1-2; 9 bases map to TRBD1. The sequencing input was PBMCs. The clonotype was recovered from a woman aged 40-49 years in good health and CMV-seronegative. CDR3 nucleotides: TGTGCCAGCAACGACAGGGGGGGTGGCTACACCTTC. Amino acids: CASNDRGGGYTF.